The source of this T cell receptor beta chain is a study of T cell changes during pregnancy in multiple sclerosis. Data came from immunoSEQ multiplex PCR; TCRdb stores just in-frame clones and leaves some out. The repertoire holds about 40,000 clones, with more than 90% as singletons. This clone was seen only once. Germline CDR1 and CDR2: SEHNR and FQNEAQ (reference sequence). V was pared by 4 bases and J by 6 bases, with 5 bases of the junction left unmatched. This CDR3 contains 15 residues. The origin of this receptor is a female donor with multiple sclerosis, enrolled in a pregnancy study. The sequences come from peripheral blood, collected before pregnancy. The chain couples TRBV7-9 to TRBJ2-1, with TRBD2 identical over 11 bases. The CDR3 region is CASSSPSGRFNEQFF. The CDR3 region has the DNA TGTGCCAGCAGCTCTCCTAGCGGGAGGTTCAATGAGCAGTTCTTC.